The source of this T cell receptor beta chain is a study of blood T cell repertoires in COVID-19 (dated by TCRdb to about 2020). With respect to the entire study: Collaborator samples came from the United States, Italy and Spain and covered acute and convalescent phases of COVID-19. The material from the prospective study consisted of cDNA or gDNA derived from T cells, B-cell-depleted T cells, or PBMCs. The dataset comprised deeply sampled blood TCRbeta repertoires from subjects exposed to, actively infected with, or recovered from COVID-19. A freely available public database, intended as a resource for researchers studying the immune response to SARS-CoV-2, is where the repertoires were released. Samples were obtained from the ongoing ImmuneRACE study (first 160 participants) and from about 1,300 subjects provided by 6 global collaborators. The sample metadata nearly always contained a de-identified subject ID, COVID-19 status, age in years and sex. Where available, HLA class I and class II types were obtained from metadata supplied by the sample provider rather than from assay-based typing.

Results the study describes overall, beyond this receptor: The quantity of clinical and demographic metadata differed by source and by participant and was supplied without curation.

Trimmed from V: 10 bases; trimmed from J: 3 bases; junction bases lacking a gene match: 8. CDR3 length: 13 amino acids, cysteine to phenylalanine. CDR3 DNA only is kept here, 39 bases in frame from base 1. The germline V gene supplies CDR1 SNHLY and CDR2 FYNNEI. Enrolling through a virtual design, the prospective study's participants ranged in age from roughly 18 to 100 years and lived across 24 United States geographic areas. To assign participants to cohorts, the prospective study relied on clinical history that participants themselves reported in a screening survey and a study questionnaire. A participant counted as exposed if, within 2 weeks of entering the study, that participant had been in contact with someone who had a PCR-confirmed or clinician-diagnosed COVID-19 case. In the prospective study, mobile phlebotomists collected whole blood, serum and a nasopharyngeal or oropharyngeal swab from each participant. Participants in the prospective study had the option to provide additional blood draws and questionnaires over an approximately 2-month period. Before DNA extraction, prospective study blood samples were shipped either frozen or at room temperature.

TCRbeta CDR3 regions were amplified from genomic DNA using the immunoSEQ Assay, a bias-controlled multiplex PCR. Per the source publication's procedure: Nucleated cell counts per sample were estimated from amplification of reference gene primers within the assay. To quantify the absolute abundance of each unique TCRbeta CDR3 rearrangement, sequence reads were collapsed and filtered. For each sample, productive Simpson clonality was calculated as the square root of Simpson's diversity index across productive rearrangements. In its TCRdb copy, this immuneACCESS table keeps in-frame sequences only and misses some clones. Where compared with another copy, unresolved V genes explain less than half of these, and the others have no known cause. V, J and clone size reflect that table, while D and trimming were determined from the DNA. This sample gives more than 300,000 clones in total; approximately 90% of them show up just once. 3.9% of the sample rests with the top ten.

Notes on this clone: The antigen it recognizes is unknown. Within one base of it there is no much larger clone, and no base qualities were kept.

The TCR originated in a woman between 25 and 40 years old who had been exposed to COVID-19. Material: PBMCs or T cells enriched from blood (not recorded which). This sequence uses TRBV2 and TRBJ2-7; 8 central bases correspond to TRBD1. The CDR3 here reads CATGSGQGYEQYF. Read as DNA, the sequence is TGTGCCACCGGCTCAGGACAGGGCTACGAGCAGTACTTC.